The rows below give T cell receptor beta chains drawn from one sample of a study of identical twins. Each CDR3 protein is one row after TCRdb ran MiXCR on the 5' RACE reads. The sample records some 690,000 distinct CDR3 sequences, approximately 22% being singletons. A further study also used this sample, focusing on T cells expressing NK-cell markers.

Sample: PBMCs. These receptors were obtained from a woman aged 18-29 years in good health. The CDR3 runs from the conserved cysteine through the conserved F or W. The D gene is left open where the match is weak. Clone size is not always given. Where it is, it says once, few, many or a class for expanded clones.

V gene: TRBV20-1; clone size: few; J gene: TRBJ2-7; D gene: -; CDR3 DNA: TGCAGTGCGCCAAAGACAGGAACTTACGAGCAGTACTTC; CDR3 protein: CSAPKTGTYEQYF
V gene: TRBV20-1; clone size: -; J gene: TRBJ2-3; D gene: TRBD2; CDR3 DNA: TGCAGTGCTATGAGTTCGGCGGGGGGGACCGTCAGCACAGATACGCAGTATTTT; CDR3 protein: CSAMSSAGGTVSTDTQYF
V gene: TRBV5-1; clone size: few; J gene: TRBJ1-1; D gene: TRBD1; CDR3 DNA: TGCGCCAGCAGCGTCCCGACAGGGGTGAACACTGAAGCTTTCTTT; CDR3 protein: CASSVPTGVNTEAFF
V gene: TRBV7-9; clone size: many; J gene: TRBJ2-5; D gene: -; CDR3 DNA: TGTGCCAGCAGCTACTACGCCGGACAGCGAGAGACCCAGTACTTC; CDR3 protein: CASSYYAGQRETQYF
V gene: TRBV5-4; clone size: -; J gene: TRBJ2-2; D gene: -; CDR3 DNA: TGTGCCAGCAGCTTGGAGGACCCGAACACCGGGGAGCTGTTTTTT; CDR3 protein: CASSLEDPNTGELFF
V gene: TRBV6-1; clone size: -; J gene: TRBJ2-7; D gene: -; CDR3 DNA: TGTGCCAGCAGTACGCCGGCCACCAACTACGAGCAGTACTTC; CDR3 protein: CASSTPATNYEQYF
V gene: TRBV3-1; clone size: many; J gene: TRBJ1-5; D gene: -; CDR3 DNA: TGTGCCAGCGGAACAGGGAATCAGCCCCAGCATTTT; CDR3 protein: CASGTGNQPQHF
V gene: TRBV5-8; clone size: many; J gene: TRBJ1-5; D gene: TRBD1; CDR3 DNA: TGTGCCAGCAGCCCCGGGACAGGGACCAATCAGCCCCAGCATTTT; CDR3 protein: CASSPGTGTNQPQHF
V gene: TRBV19; clone size: few; J gene: TRBJ2-2; D gene: TRBD1; CDR3 DNA: TGTGCCAGTAGTATTTTGTGGGACAGCACGAACACCGGGGAGCTGTTTTTT; CDR3 protein: CASSILWDSTNTGELFF
V gene: TRBV24-1; clone size: many; J gene: TRBJ2-3; D gene: TRBD2; CDR3 DNA: TGTGCCACCAGTGATGGCGGGAGGGCCATAGATACGCAGTATTTT; CDR3 protein: CATSDGGRAIDTQYF
V gene: TRBV5-1; clone size: once; J gene: TRBJ2-5; D gene: TRBD1; CDR3 DNA: TGCGCCAGCAGGTATACAGGGGAGGAGACCCAGTACTTC; CDR3 protein: CASRYTGEETQYF
V gene: TRBV5-1; clone size: -; J gene: TRBJ2-2; D gene: TRBD2; CDR3 DNA: TGCGCCAGCAGCTCTGCGGGACTAGCGGGAGACGGGGAGCTGTTTTTT; CDR3 protein: CASSSAGLAGDGELFF
V gene: TRBV7-9; clone size: few; J gene: TRBJ2-7; D gene: TRBD1; CDR3 DNA: TGTGCCAGCAGCTGGGGAGGGACAGGGGGCTTCGCCTACGAGCAGTACTTC; CDR3 protein: CASSWGGTGGFAYEQYF
V gene: TRBV12-3/TRBV12-4; clone size: -; J gene: TRBJ2-5; D gene: TRBD2; CDR3 DNA: TGTGCCAGCAGCCCCGGTAGCGGGAGGGTTTCGGAGACCCAGTACTTC; CDR3 protein: CASSPGSGRVSETQYF
V gene: TRBV20-1; clone size: few; J gene: TRBJ2-3; D gene: -; CDR3 DNA: TGCAGTGCTAGAGCGGCGTCGGCCCGAGGGTTAGCAGATACGCAGTATTTT; CDR3 protein: CSARAASARGLADTQYF
V gene: TRBV11-1; clone size: many; J gene: TRBJ2-3; D gene: TRBD2; CDR3 DNA: TGTGCCAGCAGCTTCCAACCGGGACTAGGTACCACAGATACGCAGTATTTT; CDR3 protein: CASSFQPGLGTTDTQYF
V gene: TRBV12-3/TRBV12-4; clone size: few; J gene: TRBJ2-2; D gene: -; CDR3 DNA: TGTGCCAGCAGGGCAGGACAGAACACCGGGGAGCTGTTTTTT; CDR3 protein: CASRAGQNTGELFF
V gene: TRBV12-3/TRBV12-4; clone size: -; J gene: TRBJ1-1; D gene: -; CDR3 DNA: TGTGCCAGCATCCCACTCAGGACCCAGGGTTTCGGTGAAGCTTTCTTT; CDR3 protein: CASIPLRTQGFGEAFF
V gene: TRBV12-3/TRBV12-4; clone size: -; J gene: TRBJ1-2; D gene: -; CDR3 DNA: TGTGCCAGCAGTTTCAGGCGAAATAACTATGGCTACACCTTC; CDR3 protein: CASSFRRNNYGYTF
V gene: TRBV20-1; clone size: few; J gene: TRBJ2-7; D gene: -; CDR3 DNA: TGCAGTGCGAAAGAAGATCGCTACGAGCAGTACTTC; CDR3 protein: CSAKEDRYEQYF
V gene: TRBV7-9; clone size: few; J gene: TRBJ1-1; D gene: -; CDR3 DNA: TGTGCCAGCAGCTTAGTGGCAGTCGGGGCTGAAGCTTTCTTT; CDR3 protein: CASSLVAVGAEAFF
V gene: TRBV7-2; clone size: few; J gene: TRBJ2-1; D gene: TRBD2; CDR3 DNA: TGTGCCAGCAGCCCCCTCGGGGGACTAGCGGAGCAGTTCTTC; CDR3 protein: CASSPLGGLAEQFF
V gene: TRBV6-5; clone size: -; J gene: TRBJ2-1; D gene: TRBD2; CDR3 DNA: TGTGCCAGCACTTCTCTAGCGGGAGGAAACAATGAGCAGTTCTTC; CDR3 protein: CASTSLAGGNNEQFF
V gene: TRBV20-1; clone size: many; J gene: TRBJ2-7; D gene: -; CDR3 DNA: TGCAGTGCCAACCGAGGGGCATTCGAGCAGTACTTC; CDR3 protein: CSANRGAFEQYF
V gene: TRBV20-1; clone size: few; J gene: TRBJ2-3; D gene: TRBD2; CDR3 DNA: TGCAGTGCTGCTAGCGGACCCGCGGATACGCAGTATTTT; CDR3 protein: CSAASGPADTQYF
V gene: TRBV29-1; clone size: -; J gene: TRBJ1-2; D gene: -; CDR3 DNA: TGCAGCGTTGATCATTATGGGGATGGCTACACCTTC; CDR3 protein: CSVDHYGDGYTF
V gene: TRBV5-1; clone size: few; J gene: TRBJ2-7; D gene: TRBD1; CDR3 DNA: TGCGCCAGCAGCTCCGACAGGGTATCTGACGAGCAGTACTTC; CDR3 protein: CASSSDRVSDEQYF
V gene: TRBV4-3; clone size: many; J gene: TRBJ2-5; D gene: TRBD1; CDR3 DNA: TGCGCCAGCAGCCAAATGGGACAGGGTGGAGAGACCCAGTACTTC; CDR3 protein: CASSQMGQGGETQYF
V gene: TRBV12-3/TRBV12-4; clone size: few; J gene: TRBJ1-2; D gene: -; CDR3 DNA: TGTGCCAGCAGTACATACAGCTATGGCTACACCTTC; CDR3 protein: CASSTYSYGYTF
V gene: TRBV20-1; clone size: many; J gene: TRBJ2-1; D gene: TRBD2; CDR3 DNA: TGCAGTGCCTCCGCTACGCCTAGCGGGATCAATGAGCAGTTCTTC; CDR3 protein: CSASATPSGINEQFF
V gene: TRBV20-1; clone size: many; J gene: TRBJ2-7; D gene: TRBD2; CDR3 DNA: TGCAGTGCTAGAGATCTAGCGGGATACGAGCAGTACTTC; CDR3 protein: CSARDLAGYEQYF
V gene: TRBV4-2; clone size: few; J gene: TRBJ2-3; D gene: -; CDR3 DNA: TGTGCCAGCAGCCAAGAAGCCTCCACAGATACGCAGTATTTT; CDR3 protein: CASSQEASTDTQYF
V gene: TRBV5-6; clone size: few; J gene: TRBJ1-1; D gene: -; CDR3 DNA: TGTGCCAGCAGCAAATTACAGAGGAACACTGAAGCTTTCTTT; CDR3 protein: CASSKLQRNTEAFF
V gene: TRBV14; clone size: -; J gene: TRBJ2-1; D gene: TRBD1; CDR3 DNA: TGTGCCAGCAGCCCGGACAGGGGGCAACGTGGTGGCTCCTACAATGAGCAGTTCTTC; CDR3 protein: CASSPDRGQRGGSYNEQFF
V gene: TRBV12-3/TRBV12-4; clone size: -; J gene: TRBJ2-1; D gene: -; CDR3 DNA: TGTGCCAGCAGTTTGTTCGCAGTTGAGCAGTTCTTC; CDR3 protein: CASSLFAVEQFF
V gene: TRBV18; clone size: few; J gene: TRBJ1-1; D gene: -; CDR3 DNA: TGTGCCAGCTCACCGAGGGCCGAGATGAACACTGAAGCTTTCTTT; CDR3 protein: CASSPRAEMNTEAFF
V gene: TRBV6-5; clone size: few; J gene: TRBJ2-7; D gene: -; CDR3 DNA: TGTGCCAGCAGTTACGGGGCAGGGCGAAGCTCCTACGAGCAGTACTTC; CDR3 protein: CASSYGAGRSSYEQYF
V gene: TRBV7-6; clone size: few; J gene: TRBJ2-2; D gene: -; CDR3 DNA: TGTGCCAGCAGCTTGGGAATTACCGGGGAGCTGTTTTTT; CDR3 protein: CASSLGITGELFF
V gene: TRBV15; clone size: many; J gene: TRBJ1-6; D gene: -; CDR3 DNA: TGTGCCACCAGCAGAGATAAACCCAATAATTCACCCCTCCACTTT; CDR3 protein: CATSRDKPNNSPLHF
V gene: TRBV12-3/TRBV12-4; clone size: few; J gene: TRBJ1-3; D gene: -; CDR3 DNA: TGTGCCAGCAGGCAGGCTTCTGGAAACACCATATATTTT; CDR3 protein: CASRQASGNTIYF
V gene: TRBV5-1; clone size: many; J gene: TRBJ2-5; D gene: TRBD1; CDR3 DNA: TGTGCCAGCAGTTTAGGGACAGCACAAGAGACCCAGTACTTC; CDR3 protein: CASSLGTAQETQYF
V gene: TRBV6-5; clone size: few; J gene: TRBJ2-7; D gene: -; CDR3 DNA: TGTGCCAGCAGTTACTCGTGGAACGAGCAGTACTTC; CDR3 protein: CASSYSWNEQYF
V gene: TRBV20-1; clone size: many; J gene: TRBJ2-1; D gene: -; CDR3 DNA: TGCAGTGCGAGGACGGGGCTTGTAAATGAGCAGTTCTTC; CDR3 protein: CSARTGLVNEQFF
V gene: TRBV5-1; clone size: few; J gene: TRBJ2-1; D gene: -; CDR3 DNA: TGCGCCAGCAGCCCCCAGCCGGGCGGTAGCGCGGGCAGTGAGCAGTTCTTC; CDR3 protein: CASSPQPGGSAGSEQFF
V gene: TRBV20-1; clone size: few; J gene: TRBJ2-1; D gene: TRBD1; CDR3 DNA: TGCAGTGCCAGGGGGACGGGGATTATTGGTGAGCAGTTCTTC; CDR3 protein: CSARGTGIIGEQFF
V gene: TRBV29-1; clone size: few; J gene: TRBJ1-1; D gene: -; CDR3 DNA: TGCAGCGCCAAAAAGGGCTCGAACACTGAAGCTTTCTTT; CDR3 protein: CSAKKGSNTEAFF
V gene: TRBV12-3/TRBV12-4; clone size: few; J gene: TRBJ2-1; D gene: TRBD2; CDR3 DNA: TGTGCCAGCAGTCTGCGGGGGGGCGCCCACAATGAGCAGTTCTTC; CDR3 protein: CASSLRGGAHNEQFF
V gene: TRBV12-3/TRBV12-4; clone size: many; J gene: TRBJ2-3; D gene: -; CDR3 DNA: TGTGCCAGCAGTACAGGGGATACGCAGTATTTT; CDR3 protein: CASSTGDTQYF
V gene: TRBV6-5; clone size: -; J gene: TRBJ2-7; D gene: -; CDR3 DNA: TGTGCCAGCAGTTACTCCATAATCCGGCGGGAATCCTCCTACGAGCAGTACTTC; CDR3 protein: CASSYSIIRRESSYEQYF
V gene: TRBV9; clone size: many; J gene: TRBJ2-1; D gene: -; CDR3 DNA: TGTGCCAGCAGCGTTGCATCCTACAATGAGCAGTTCTTC; CDR3 protein: CASSVASYNEQFF
V gene: TRBV5-6; clone size: few; J gene: TRBJ2-2; D gene: -; CDR3 DNA: TGTGTCAGCAGCAAAAGGACGGGAAGTGAGACCGGGGAGCTGTTTTTT; CDR3 protein: CVSSKRTGSETGELFF
V gene: TRBV6-2/TRBV6-3; clone size: few; J gene: TRBJ2-3; D gene: -; CDR3 DNA: TGTGCCAGCAGTTACCCATTTCGGACAGATACGCAGTATTTT; CDR3 protein: CASSYPFRTDTQYF
V gene: TRBV12-3/TRBV12-4; clone size: few; J gene: TRBJ2-5; D gene: TRBD2; CDR3 DNA: TGTGCCAGCAGTCCCCGGGGGCTAGCGGGGGGCCAAGAGACCCAGTACTTC; CDR3 protein: CASSPRGLAGGQETQYF
V gene: TRBV10-3; clone size: -; J gene: TRBJ1-1; D gene: -; CDR3 DNA: TGTGCCATCAAAGAGGGGGAGACTGAAGCTTTCTTT; CDR3 protein: CAIKEGETEAFF
V gene: TRBV10-3; clone size: few; J gene: TRBJ1-6; D gene: TRBD1; CDR3 DNA: TGTGCCGCCACCGGGACAGCCGATTCACCCCTCCACTTT; CDR3 protein: CAATGTADSPLHF